The sample holds a few counts of the clone carrying this T cell receptor (beta chain). The record originates from a study of blood T cell repertoires in COVID-19. TCRdb's table, derived via immunoSEQ multiplex PCR, lists solely in-frame clones and lacks some. The sample includes 68,000 or so clones, around 91% seen only once; the top ten take more than 0.4%. Source material: peripheral blood. This TCR came from a man aged 45-65 years with COVID-19, enrolled during active disease.

This CDR3 is CASSLEGTANEKLFF. In DNA, the CDR3 is TGTGCCAGCAGCTTAGAGGGGACAGCTAATGAAAAACTGTTTTTT. The chain combines TRBV7-4 with TRBJ1-4; 7 positions agree with TRBD1. CDR1 and CDR2 from the germline V gene are SGHVT and SQSDAQ. J gave up 3 bases and V 1 base, and 2 bases lay outside the gene matches. The length of the CDR3 is 15 residues.